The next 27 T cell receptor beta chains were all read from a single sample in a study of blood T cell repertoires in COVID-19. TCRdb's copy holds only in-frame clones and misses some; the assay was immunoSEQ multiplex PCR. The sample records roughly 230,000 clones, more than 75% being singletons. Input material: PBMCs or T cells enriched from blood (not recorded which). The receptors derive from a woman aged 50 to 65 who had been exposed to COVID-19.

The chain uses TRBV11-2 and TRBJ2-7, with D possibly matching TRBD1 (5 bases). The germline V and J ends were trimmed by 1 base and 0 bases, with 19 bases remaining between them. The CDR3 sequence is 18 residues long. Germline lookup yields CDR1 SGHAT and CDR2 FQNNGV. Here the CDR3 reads CASSLAVRQGLASYEQYF. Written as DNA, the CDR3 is TGTGCCAGCAGCTTAGCAGTCAGGCAGGGATTGGCCTCCTACGAGCAGTACTTC.

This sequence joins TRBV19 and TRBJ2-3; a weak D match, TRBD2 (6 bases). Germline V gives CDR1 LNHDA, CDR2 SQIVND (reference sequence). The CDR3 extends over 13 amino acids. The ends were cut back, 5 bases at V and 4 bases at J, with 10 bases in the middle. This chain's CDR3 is CASSAGLSDTQYF. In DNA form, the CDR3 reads TGTGCCAGTAGTGCGGGACTCTCAGATACGCAGTATTTT.

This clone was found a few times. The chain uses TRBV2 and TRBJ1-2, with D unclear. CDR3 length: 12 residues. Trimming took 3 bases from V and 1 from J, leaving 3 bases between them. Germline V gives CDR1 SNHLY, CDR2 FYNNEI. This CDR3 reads CASSESNYGYTF. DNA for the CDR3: TGTGCCAGCAGTGAGAGTAACTATGGCTACACCTTC.

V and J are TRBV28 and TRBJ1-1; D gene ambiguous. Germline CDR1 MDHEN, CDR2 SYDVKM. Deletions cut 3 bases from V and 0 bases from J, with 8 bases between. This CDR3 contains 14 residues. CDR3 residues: CASSFTALNTEAFF. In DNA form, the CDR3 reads TGTGCCAGCAGTTTCACAGCTTTGAACACTGAAGCTTTCTTT.

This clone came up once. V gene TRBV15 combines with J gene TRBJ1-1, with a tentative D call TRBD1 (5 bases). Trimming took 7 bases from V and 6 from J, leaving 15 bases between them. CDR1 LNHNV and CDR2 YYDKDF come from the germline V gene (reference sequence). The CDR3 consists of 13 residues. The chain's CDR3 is CATNRGGSAEAFF. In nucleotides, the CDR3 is TGTGCCACCAACCGTGGGGGGAGTGCTGAAGCTTTCTTT. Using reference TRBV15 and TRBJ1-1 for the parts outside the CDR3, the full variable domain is DAMVIQNPRYQVTQFGKPVTLSCSQTLNHNVMYWYQQKSSQAPKLLFHYYDKDFNNEADTPDNFQSRRPNTSFCFLDIRSPGLGDTAMYLCATNRGGSAEAFFGQGTRLTVV.

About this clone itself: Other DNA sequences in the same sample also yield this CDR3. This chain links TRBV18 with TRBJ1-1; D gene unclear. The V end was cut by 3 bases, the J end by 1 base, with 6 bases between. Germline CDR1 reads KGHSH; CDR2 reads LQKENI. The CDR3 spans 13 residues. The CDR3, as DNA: TGTGCCAGCTCACCCAGCGAGAACACTGAAGCTTTCTTT. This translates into CASSPSENTEAFF.

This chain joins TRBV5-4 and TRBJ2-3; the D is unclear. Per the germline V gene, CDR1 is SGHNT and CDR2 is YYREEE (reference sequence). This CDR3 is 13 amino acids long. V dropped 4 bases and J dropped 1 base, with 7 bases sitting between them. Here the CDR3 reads CASSPTGTDTQYF. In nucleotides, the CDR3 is TGTGCCAGCAGCCCTACAGGCACAGATACGCAGTATTTT.

CDR3 sequence (DNA): TGTGCCAGCAGCTTTGGACAGGGGGGAACAGATACGCAGTATTTT. Its translation is CASSFGQGGTDTQYF. This rearrangement joins TRBV13 to TRBJ2-3; the match to TRBD1 covers 10 bases. The J segment lost 3 bases and the V segment lost 3 bases, leaving 3 bases of the junction unmatched. The CDR3 is 15 residues long. Germline assignment: CDR1 PRHDT and CDR2 FYEKMQ (reference sequence).

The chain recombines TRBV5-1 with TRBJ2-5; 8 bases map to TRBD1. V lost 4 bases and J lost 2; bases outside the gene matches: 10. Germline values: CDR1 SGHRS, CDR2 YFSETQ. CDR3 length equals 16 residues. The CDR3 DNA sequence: TGCGCCAGCAGCGTGACAGGACAGGGTGGACAAGAGACCCAGTACTTC. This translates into CASSVTGQGGQETQYF.

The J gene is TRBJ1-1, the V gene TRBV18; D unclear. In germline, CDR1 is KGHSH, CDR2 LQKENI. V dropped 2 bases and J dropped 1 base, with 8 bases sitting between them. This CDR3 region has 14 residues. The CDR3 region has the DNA TGTGCCAGCTCACCAGAGGCGGGGAACACTGAAGCTTTCTTT. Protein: CASSPEAGNTEAFF.

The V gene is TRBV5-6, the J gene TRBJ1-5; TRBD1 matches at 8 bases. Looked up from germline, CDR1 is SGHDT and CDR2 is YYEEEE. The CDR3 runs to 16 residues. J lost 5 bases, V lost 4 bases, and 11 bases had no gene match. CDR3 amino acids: CASSPGRGQGYQPQHF. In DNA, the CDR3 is TGTGCCAGCAGCCCCGGGCGTGGACAGGGCTATCAGCCCCAGCATTTT.

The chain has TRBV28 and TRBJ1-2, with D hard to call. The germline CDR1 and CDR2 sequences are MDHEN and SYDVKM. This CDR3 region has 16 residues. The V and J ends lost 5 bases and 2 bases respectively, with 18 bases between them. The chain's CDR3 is CASSLSHGNWNYGYTF. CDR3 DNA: TGTGCCAGCAGTCTAAGCCACGGGAATTGGAACTATGGCTACACCTTC.

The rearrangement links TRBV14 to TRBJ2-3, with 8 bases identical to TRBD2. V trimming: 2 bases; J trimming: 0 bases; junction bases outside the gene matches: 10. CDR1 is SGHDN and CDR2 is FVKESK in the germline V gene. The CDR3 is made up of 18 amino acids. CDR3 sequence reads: CASSQSHPGLGSTDTQYF. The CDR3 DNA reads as TGTGCCAGCAGCCAATCCCATCCGGGACTAGGGAGCACAGATACGCAGTATTTT. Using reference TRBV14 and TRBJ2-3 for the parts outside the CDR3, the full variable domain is EAGVTQFPSHSVIEKGQTVTLRCDPISGHDNLYWYRRVMGKEIKFLLHFVKESKQDESGMPNNRFLAERTGGTYSTLKVQPAELEDSGVYFCASSQSHPGLGSTDTQYFGPGTRLTVL.

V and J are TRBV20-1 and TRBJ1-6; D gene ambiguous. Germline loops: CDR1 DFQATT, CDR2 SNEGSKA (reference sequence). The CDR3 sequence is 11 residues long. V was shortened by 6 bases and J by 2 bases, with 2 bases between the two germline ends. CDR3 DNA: TGCAGTGCCACCTATAATTCACCCCTCCACTTT. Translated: CSATYNSPLHF.

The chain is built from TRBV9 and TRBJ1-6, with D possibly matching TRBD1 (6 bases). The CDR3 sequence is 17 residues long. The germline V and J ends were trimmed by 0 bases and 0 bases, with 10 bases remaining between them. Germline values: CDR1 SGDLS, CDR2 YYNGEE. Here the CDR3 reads CASSVDRESSYNSPLHF. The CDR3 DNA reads TGTGCCAGCAGCGTAGACAGGGAGAGCTCCTATAATTCACCCCTCCACTTT.

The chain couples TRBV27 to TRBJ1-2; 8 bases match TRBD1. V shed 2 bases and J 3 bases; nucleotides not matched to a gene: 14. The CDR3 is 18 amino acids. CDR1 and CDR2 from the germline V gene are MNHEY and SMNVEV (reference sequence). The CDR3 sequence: CASSLRGTGGFFDYGYTF. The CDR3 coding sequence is TGTGCCAGCAGTTTAAGAGGTACAGGGGGATTTTTCGACTATGGCTACACCTTC.

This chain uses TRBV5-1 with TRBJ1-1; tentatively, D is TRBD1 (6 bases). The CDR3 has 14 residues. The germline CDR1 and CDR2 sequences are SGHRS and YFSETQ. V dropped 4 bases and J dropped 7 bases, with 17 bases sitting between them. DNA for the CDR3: TGCGCCAGCAGCGCGCCTGGGACAAGCCGTGAAGCTTTCTTT. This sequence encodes CASSAPGTSREAFF.

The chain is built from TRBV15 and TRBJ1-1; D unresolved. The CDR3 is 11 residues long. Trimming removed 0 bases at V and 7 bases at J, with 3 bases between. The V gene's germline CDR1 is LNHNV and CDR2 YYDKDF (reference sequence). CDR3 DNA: TGTGCCACCAGCAGAGACGGTGAAGCTTTCTTT. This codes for CATSRDGEAFF.

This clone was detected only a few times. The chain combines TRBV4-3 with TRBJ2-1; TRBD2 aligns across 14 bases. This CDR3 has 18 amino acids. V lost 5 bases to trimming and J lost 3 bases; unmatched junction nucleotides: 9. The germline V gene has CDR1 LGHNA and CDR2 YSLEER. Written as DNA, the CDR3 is TGCGCCAGCAGCGCGGGACTAGCGGGGGCCGTGGTCTACAATGAGCAGTTCTTC. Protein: CASSAGLAGAVVYNEQFF.

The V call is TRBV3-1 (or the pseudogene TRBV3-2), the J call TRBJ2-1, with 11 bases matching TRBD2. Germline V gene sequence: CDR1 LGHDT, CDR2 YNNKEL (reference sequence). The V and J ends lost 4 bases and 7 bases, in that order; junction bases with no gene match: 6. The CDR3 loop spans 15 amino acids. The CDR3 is CASSRVAGGRNEQFF. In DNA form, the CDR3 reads TGTGCCAGCAGCCGGGTAGCGGGGGGGCGGAATGAGCAGTTCTTC.

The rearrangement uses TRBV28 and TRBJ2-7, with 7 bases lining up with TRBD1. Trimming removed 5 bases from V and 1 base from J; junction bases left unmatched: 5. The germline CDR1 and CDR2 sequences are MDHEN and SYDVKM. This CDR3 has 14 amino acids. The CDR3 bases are TGTGCCAGCAGTCGAGGGGGCTGGTCCTACGAGCAGTACTTC. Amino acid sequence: CASSRGGWSYEQYF.

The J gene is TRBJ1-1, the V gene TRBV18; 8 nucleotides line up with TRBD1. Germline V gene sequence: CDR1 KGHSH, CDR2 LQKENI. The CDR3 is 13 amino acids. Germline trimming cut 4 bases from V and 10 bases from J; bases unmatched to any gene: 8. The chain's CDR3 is CASSREQGAGAFF. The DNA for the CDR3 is TGTGCCAGCTCACGAGAGCAGGGGGCAGGAGCTTTCTTT.

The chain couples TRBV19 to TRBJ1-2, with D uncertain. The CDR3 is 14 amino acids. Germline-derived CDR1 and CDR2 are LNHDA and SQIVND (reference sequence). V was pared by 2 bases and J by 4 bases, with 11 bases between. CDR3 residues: CASSINSAAYGYTF. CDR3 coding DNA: TGTGCCAGTAGTATAAATAGTGCTGCCTATGGCTACACCTTC.

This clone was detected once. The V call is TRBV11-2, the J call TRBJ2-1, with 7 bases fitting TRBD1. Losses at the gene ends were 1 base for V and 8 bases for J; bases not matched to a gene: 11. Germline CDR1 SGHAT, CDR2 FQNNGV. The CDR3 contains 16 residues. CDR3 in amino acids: CASSLAGRGGLDEQFF. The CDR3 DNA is TGTGCCAGCAGCTTAGCTGGCAGAGGGGGCCTCGATGAGCAGTTCTTC. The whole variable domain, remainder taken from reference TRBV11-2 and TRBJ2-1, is EAGVAQSPRYKIIEKRQSVAFWCNPISGHATLYWYQQILGQGPKLLIQFQNNGVVDDSQLPKDRFSAERLKGVDSTLKIQPAKLEDSAVYLCASSLAGRGGLDEQFFGPGTRLTVL.

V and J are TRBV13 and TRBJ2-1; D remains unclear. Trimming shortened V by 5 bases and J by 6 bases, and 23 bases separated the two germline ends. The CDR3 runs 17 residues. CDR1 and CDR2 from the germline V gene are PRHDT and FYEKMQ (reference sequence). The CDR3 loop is CASSLAHSLIAINEQFF. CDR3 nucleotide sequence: TGTGCCAGCAGCCTCGCGCACTCGTTAATCGCGATCAATGAGCAGTTCTTC. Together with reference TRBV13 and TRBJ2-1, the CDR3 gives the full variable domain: AAGVIQSPRHLIKEKRETATLKCYPIPRHDTVYWYQQGPGQDPQFLISFYEKMQSDKGSIPDRFSAQQFSDYHSELNMSSLELGDSALYFCASSLAHSLIAINEQFFGPGTRLTVL.

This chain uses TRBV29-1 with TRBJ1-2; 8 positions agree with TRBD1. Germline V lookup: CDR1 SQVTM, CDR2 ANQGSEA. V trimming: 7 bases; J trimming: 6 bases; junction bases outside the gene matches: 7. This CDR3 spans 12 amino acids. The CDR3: CSASQGGNGYTF. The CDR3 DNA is TGCAGCGCTTCACAGGGGGGTAATGGCTACACCTTC.

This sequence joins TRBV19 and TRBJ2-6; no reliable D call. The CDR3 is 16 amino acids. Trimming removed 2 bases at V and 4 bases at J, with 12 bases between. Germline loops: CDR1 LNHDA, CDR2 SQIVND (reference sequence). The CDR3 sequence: CASSIRSGSGANVLTF. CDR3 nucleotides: TGTGCCAGTAGTATAAGGTCCGGGTCAGGGGCCAACGTCCTGACTTTC.